The 11 T cell receptor beta chains reported below all come from one sample, sequenced in a study of CD8 T cells in Susac syndrome. Random hexamers primed reverse transcription of about 0.45 to 1 ug RNA. TCRdb re-called the immunoSEQ multiplex PCR reads through MiXCR, storing one row per CDR3 protein. The sample holds some 99,000 distinct CDR3 sequences; about 93% are singletons and the top ten take 0.3% to 0.35%. Sequencing was carried out using CD4+ T cells from PBMCs. The receptor set was obtained from a human donor with Susac syndrome.

The chain uses TRBV7-2 and TRBJ2-5; TRBD2 matches 9 bases. The ends lost 5 bases at V and 5 bases at J; junction bases unmatched: 12. The CDR3 has 16 amino acids. Germline V CDR1 and CDR2: SGHTA, FQGNSA. The CDR3 region has the DNA TGTGCCAGCAGCCGAGGCGAGAGCGGGGGGCCCGAGACCCAGTACTTC. Protein sequence: CASSRGESGGPETQYF. Drawing the rest from reference TRBV7-2 and TRBJ2-5, the complete variable domain is GAGVSQSPSNKVTEKGKDVELRCDPISGHTALYWYRQSLGQGLEFLIYFQGNSAPDKSGLPSDRFSAERTGGSVSTLTIQRTQQEDSAVYLCASSRGESGGPETQYFGPGTRLLVL.

CDR3 in amino acids: CAWSVRGSEQFF. CDR3 nucleotide sequence: TGTGCCTGGAGTGTAAGGGGAAGTGAGCAGTTCTTC. The chain uses TRBV30 and TRBJ2-1; D is possibly TRBD1 (5 bases). Trimming pared 0 bases from V and 9 bases from J, leaving 9 bases between. CDR1 GTSNPN and CDR2 SVGIG come from the germline V gene (reference sequence). The CDR3 has 12 amino acids.

The chain employs TRBV6-2 or TRBV6-3 and TRBJ2-1, with a tentative D call TRBD2 (6 bases). This CDR3 is built from 14 residues. V was clipped by 3 bases and J by 8 bases, with 14 bases between them. Germline V gene data show CDR1 as MNHEY and CDR2 as SVGEGT. CDR3 DNA sequence: TGTGCCAGCAGTTATCCCGGGAGCTGGGATGAGCAGTTCTTC. Translated: CASSYPGSWDEQFF.

The chain recombines TRBV3-1 with TRBJ1-4; D gene uncertain. The germline V and J ends were trimmed by 3 bases and 4 bases, with 9 bases remaining between them. Germline V gene sequence: CDR1 LGHDT, CDR2 YNNKEL (reference sequence). The CDR3 is 14 amino acids. For the CDR3, the DNA is TGTGCCAGCAGCCACACGACGGATAATGAAAAACTGTTTTTT. It encodes CASSHTTDNEKLFF.

The chain is built from TRBV6-6 and TRBJ2-1; perhaps TRBD1 as D (7 bases). Looked up from germline, CDR1 is MNHNY and CDR2 is SVGAGI (reference sequence). The CDR3 covers 15 residues. V lost 6 bases and J lost 7, with 19 bases in between. In DNA, the CDR3 is TGTGCCAGCAGCCAGGGTGGACAGGAGGGGAATGAGCAGTTCTTC. This translates into CASSQGGQEGNEQFF.

The V call is TRBV6-6, the J call TRBJ2-7; possible D gene TRBD2, 5 bases. Looked up from germline, CDR1 is MNHNY and CDR2 is SVGAGI (reference sequence). V lost 6 bases, J lost 1 base, and 19 bases lay in between. This CDR3 spans 16 amino acids. CDR3 residues: CASSDPGGALSYEQYF. CDR3 DNA: TGTGCCAGCAGCGACCCCGGAGGAGCCCTGTCCTACGAGCAGTACTTC.

The chain has TRBV29-1 and TRBJ2-1, with a tentative D call TRBD1 (6 bases). Trimming stripped 5 bases from V and 0 bases from J, with 11 bases between. The CDR3 spans 14 residues. The germline CDR1 and CDR2 sequences are SQVTM and ANQGSEA. CDR3 amino acids: CSVRGLSSYNEQFF. In nucleotides, the CDR3 is TGCAGCGTTAGGGGGTTAAGCTCCTACAATGAGCAGTTCTTC.

This rearrangement joins TRBV15 to TRBJ1-5; 9 bases fit TRBD1. V gave up 3 bases and J gave up 6 bases; unmatched junction bases: 6. The CDR3 length is 15 residues. Per germline, CDR1 LNHNV and CDR2 YYDKDF (reference sequence). CDR3 nucleotides: TGTGCCACCAGCAGTGGCGACAGGGGGAGTCAGCCCCAGCATTTT. This codes for CATSSGDRGSQPQHF.

This sequence joins TRBV7-2 and TRBJ2-2; D possibly uses TRBD1 or TRBD2 (5 bases each). The CDR3 loop spans 14 amino acids. The germline V and J ends were trimmed by 5 bases and 6 bases, with 13 bases remaining between them. Germline-derived CDR1 and CDR2 are SGHTA and FQGNSA. CDR3 sequence: CASSVSQGPGELFF. CDR3 nucleotides: TGTGCCAGCAGCGTATCGCAGGGACCCGGGGAGCTGTTTTTT.

This rearrangement joins TRBV7-9 to TRBJ2-1; a weak D match, TRBD1 (8 bases). The CDR3 runs 15 residues. The V end was cut by 4 bases, the J end by 10 bases, with 20 bases between. The germline V gene encodes CDR1 SEHNR and CDR2 FQNEAQ (reference sequence). For the CDR3, the DNA is TGTGCCAGCAGCTCCGGACAGGGAGGGATTTTGGAGCAGTTCTTC. Its translation: CASSSGQGGILEQFF.

V and J are TRBV12-3 or TRBV12-4 and TRBJ2-7; 10 nucleotides align to TRBD1. Trimming removed 6 bases from V and 4 bases from J; junction bases left unmatched: 9. This CDR3 is built from 15 residues. The CDR3 loop reads CASSRTGTGVYEQYF. Written as DNA, the CDR3 is TGTGCCAGCAGCCGTACCGGGACAGGGGTTTACGAGCAGTACTTC.